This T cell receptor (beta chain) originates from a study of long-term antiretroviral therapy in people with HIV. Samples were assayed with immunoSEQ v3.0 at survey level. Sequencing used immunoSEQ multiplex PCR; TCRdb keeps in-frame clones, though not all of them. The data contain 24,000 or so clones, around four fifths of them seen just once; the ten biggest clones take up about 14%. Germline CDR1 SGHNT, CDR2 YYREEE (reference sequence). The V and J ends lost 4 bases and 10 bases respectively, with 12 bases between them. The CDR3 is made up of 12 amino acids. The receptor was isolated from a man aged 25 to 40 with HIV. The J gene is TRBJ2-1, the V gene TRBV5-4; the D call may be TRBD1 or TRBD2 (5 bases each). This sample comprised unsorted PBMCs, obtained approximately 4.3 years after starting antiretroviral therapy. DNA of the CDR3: TGTGCCAGCAGCCTGGTGGGGGAGGAGCAGTTCTTC. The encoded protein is CASSLVGEEQFF.